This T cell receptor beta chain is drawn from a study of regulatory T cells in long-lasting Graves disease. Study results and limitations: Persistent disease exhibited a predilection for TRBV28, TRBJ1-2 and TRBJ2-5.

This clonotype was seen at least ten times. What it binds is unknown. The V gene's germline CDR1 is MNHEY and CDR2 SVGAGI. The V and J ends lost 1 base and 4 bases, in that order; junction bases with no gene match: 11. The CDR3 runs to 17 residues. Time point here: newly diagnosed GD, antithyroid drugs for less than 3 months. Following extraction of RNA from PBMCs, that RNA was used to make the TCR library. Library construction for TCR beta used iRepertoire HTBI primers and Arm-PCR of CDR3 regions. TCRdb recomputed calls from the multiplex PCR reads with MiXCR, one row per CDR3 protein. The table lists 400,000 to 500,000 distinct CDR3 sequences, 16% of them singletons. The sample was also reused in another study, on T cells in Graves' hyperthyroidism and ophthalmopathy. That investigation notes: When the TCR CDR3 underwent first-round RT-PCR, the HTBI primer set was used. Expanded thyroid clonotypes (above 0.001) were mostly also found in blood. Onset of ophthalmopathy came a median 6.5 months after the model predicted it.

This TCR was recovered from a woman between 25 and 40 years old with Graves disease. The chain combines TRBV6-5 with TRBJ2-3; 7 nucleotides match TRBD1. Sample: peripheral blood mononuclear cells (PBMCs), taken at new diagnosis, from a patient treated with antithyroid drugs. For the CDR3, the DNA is TGTGCCAGCAGTTACTTAGTCCGGGACAGTCACGCAGATACGCAGTATTTT. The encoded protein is CASSYLVRDSHADTQYF.